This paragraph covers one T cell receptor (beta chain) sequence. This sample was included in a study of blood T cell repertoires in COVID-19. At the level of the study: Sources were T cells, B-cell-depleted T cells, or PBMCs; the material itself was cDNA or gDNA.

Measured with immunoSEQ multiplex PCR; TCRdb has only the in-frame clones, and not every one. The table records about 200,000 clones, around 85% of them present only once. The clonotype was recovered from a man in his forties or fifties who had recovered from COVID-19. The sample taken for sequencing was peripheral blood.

The CDR3 is CASTEGREGGETQYF. CDR3 nucleotides: TGTGCCAGTACCGAAGGTCGGGAGGGAGGCGAGACCCAGTACTTC. The chain employs TRBV19 and TRBJ2-5, with 8 bases fitting TRBD2. The ends lost 7 bases at V and 5 bases at J; junction bases unmatched: 12. The CDR3 consists of 15 residues. Germline V gene lookup returns CDR1 LNHDA and CDR2 SQIVND (reference sequence). Together with reference TRBV19 and TRBJ2-5, the CDR3 gives the full variable domain: DGGITQSPKYLFRKEGQNVTLSCEQNLNHDAMYWYRQDPGQGLRLIYYSQIVNDFQKGDIAEGYSVSREKKESFPLTVTSAQKNPTAFYLCASTEGREGGETQYFGPGTRLLVL.